A single sample is the source of the 27 T cell receptor beta chains below, sequenced in a study of cytomegalovirus exposure and HLA in healthy donors (dated by TCRdb to 2016 to 2017). The library was prepared using the immunoSEQ multiplex PCR assay. The multiplex PCR relied on a mix of 60 forward primers for TCR Vbeta segments and 13 reverse primers for TCR Jbeta segments. TCRdb took this table from immuneACCESS and kept in-frame rearrangements with V and J called. Such tables lack part of the clones; where checked against another copy, unresolved V genes explain under half of the gap, and the rest is unexplained. The sample yields some 120,000 clones; roughly 74% were counted once. More than 0.7% of the sample is taken by the ten largest. Sequencing was done on a sample of PBMCs. Receptors originate from a woman aged 25 to 39 in good health and CMV-seronegative.

The chain combines TRBV7-2 with TRBJ1-1, with 10 bases lining up with TRBD1. Losses at the gene ends were 1 base for V and 7 bases for J; bases not matched to a gene: 9. The CDR3 totals 16 residues. Germline V gives CDR1 SGHTA, CDR2 FQGNSA. In nucleotides, the CDR3 is TGTGCCAGCAGCTTAGGAGGGGGACAGGGGCCGCTTGAAGCTTTCTTT. Its translation: CASSLGGGQGPLEAFF.

V is TRBV19 and J is TRBJ1-2, with D tentatively TRBD1 (5 bases). This CDR3 is 15 amino acids long. Deletions cut 2 bases from V and 4 bases from J, with 14 bases between. CDR1 LNHDA and CDR2 SQIVND come from the germline V gene (reference sequence). The CDR3 region is CASSIMARVGYGYTF. In DNA form, the CDR3 reads TGTGCCAGTAGTATAATGGCCAGGGTGGGCTATGGCTACACCTTC. The whole variable domain, remainder taken from reference TRBV19 and TRBJ1-2, is DGGITQSPKYLFRKEGQNVTLSCEQNLNHDAMYWYRQDPGQGLRLIYYSQIVNDFQKGDIAEGYSVSREKKESFPLTVTSAQKNPTAFYLCASSIMARVGYGYTFGSGTRLTVV.

The genes are TRBV5-6 and TRBJ2-3, with 7 bases fitting TRBD1. Germline V lookup: CDR1 SGHDT, CDR2 YYEEEE. This CDR3 has 14 residues. V lost 3 bases, J lost 6 bases, and 7 bases stayed unmatched. The chain's CDR3 is CASSSTGHGDTQYF. In DNA form, the CDR3 reads TGTGCCAGCAGCTCGACAGGGCATGGGGATACGCAGTATTTT.

V is TRBV28 and J is TRBJ1-2, with 8 bases aligning to TRBD1. V lost 5 bases to trimming and J lost 6 bases; unmatched junction nucleotides: 17. The CDR3 length is 17 residues. Germline-derived CDR1 and CDR2 are MDHEN and SYDVKM. The CDR3 loop is CASSILLRGQATHGYTF. The CDR3 bases are TGTGCCAGCAGTATCCTTCTGCGGGGACAGGCCACCCATGGCTACACCTTC.

The V call is TRBV4-3, the J call TRBJ2-1; a weak D match, TRBD1 (5 bases). This CDR3 comprises 14 residues. Germline values: CDR1 LGHNA, CDR2 YSLEER. V gave up 4 bases and J gave up 8 bases, with 15 bases separating them. Written as DNA, the CDR3 is TGCGCCAGCAGCCTTACGCAGGGTACTGATGAGCAGTTCTTC. Its translation: CASSLTQGTDEQFF.

The rearrangement links TRBV20-1 to TRBJ1-2, with D possibly matching TRBD1 (6 bases). V lost 5 bases, J lost 7 bases, and 11 bases lay in between. Per germline, CDR1 DFQATT and CDR2 SNEGSKA (reference sequence). There are 11 residues in the CDR3. The CDR3 nucleotides read TGCAGTGCTTCGAGGGGGACTGGCTACACCTTC. It yields the protein CSASRGTGYTF.

The genes are TRBV19 and TRBJ1-5; 8 nucleotides align to TRBD1. With V trimmed by 6 bases and J by 7 bases, 8 bases remained unmatched. CDR1 LNHDA and CDR2 SQIVND come from the germline V gene (reference sequence). The CDR3 loop spans 14 amino acids. CDR3 amino acids: CASSFDRGGQPQHF. The CDR3 nucleotides are TGTGCCAGTAGCTTCGACAGGGGAGGACAGCCCCAGCATTTT.

As regards this clone: At one end, the junction sequence differs from germline, possibly due to a read error. This chain joins TRBV25-1 and TRBJ1-4, with no clear D. The length of the CDR3 is 15 residues. The germline V gene has CDR1 MGHDK and CDR2 SYGVNS. CDR3 bases: TGTGCAAGCACGGCGGGTACGGCAACTAATGAAAAACTGTTTTTT. Translating gives CASTAGTATNEKLFF.

This chain joins TRBV30 and TRBJ1-3; 7 bases are a match to TRBD1. The CDR3 is 13 residues long. J gave up 3 bases and V 4 bases, and 3 bases lay outside the gene matches. The V gene's germline CDR1 is GTSNPN and CDR2 SVGIG (reference sequence). Written as DNA, the CDR3 is TGTGCCTGGACGAGGGGGCTTGGAAACACCATATATTTT. It encodes CAWTRGLGNTIYF. The variable domain in full, completed from reference TRBV30 and TRBJ1-3, reads SQTIHQWPATLVQPVGSPLSLECTVEGTSNPNLYWYRQAAGRGLQLLFYSVGIGQISSEVPQNLSASRPQDRQFILSSKKLLLSDSGFYLCAWTRGLGNTIYFGEGSWLTVV.

The DNA for the CDR3 is TGTGCCAGCAGCGATACAGGGAGCTCGAATACTGAAGCTTTCTTT. It is translated as CASSDTGSSNTEAFF. This chain uses TRBV6-1 with TRBJ1-1; D may be TRBD1 (6 bases). This CDR3 spans 15 amino acids. Germline CDR1 MNHNS, CDR2 SASEGT. V lost 6 bases, J lost 5 bases, and 19 bases lay in between.

This rearrangement joins TRBV7-9 to TRBJ2-3, with 11 bases aligning to TRBD2. J lost 3 bases, V lost 4 bases, and 6 bases had no gene match. Germline CDR1 SEHNR, CDR2 FQNEAQ (reference sequence). The CDR3 runs 16 residues. CDR3 coding DNA: TGTGCCAGCAGCTCCCTAACTAGCGGGAGAACAGATACGCAGTATTTT. It translates to CASSSLTSGRTDTQYF.

The V call is TRBV5-1, the J call TRBJ1-1; tentatively, D is TRBD1 (5 bases). The length of the CDR3 is 15 residues. Trimming took off 7 bases at V and 1 base at J, with 17 bases between the two ends. The germline V gene encodes CDR1 SGHRS and CDR2 YFSETQ. CDR3 nucleotide sequence: TGCGCCAGCCAAAGCTTGGGGCAGGAGAACACTGAAGCTTTCTTT. Amino acid sequence: CASQSLGQENTEAFF.

Only one count was recorded for this clone. The CDR3 nucleotides are TGTGCCAGCAGCGATACTAGCGGGCATGAGCAGTTCTTC. Its translation is CASSDTSGHEQFF. J is TRBJ2-1 and V is TRBV7-9; 9 nucleotides agree with TRBD2. The CDR3 has 13 amino acids. V lost 5 bases, J lost 8 bases, and 4 bases stayed unmatched. In germline, CDR1 is SEHNR, CDR2 FQNEAQ (reference sequence).

The chain carries TRBV9 and TRBJ1-1, with D possibly being TRBD1 (5 bases). V was cut by 0 bases and J by 3 bases, with 15 bases left in between. CDR1 is SGDLS and CDR2 is YYNGEE in the germline V gene. This CDR3 contains 16 residues. For the CDR3, the DNA is TGTGCCAGCAGCGTAGCTACAAGGGGTATTGACACTGAAGCTTTCTTT. Residues: CASSVATRGIDTEAFF.

This chain uses TRBV30 with TRBJ1-1; possibly TRBD1 for D (5 bases). Trimming cost V 3 bases and J 3 bases, with 17 bases left between them. CDR1 GTSNPN and CDR2 SVGIG come from the germline V gene (reference sequence). The CDR3 runs 15 residues. The CDR3 bases are TGTGCCTGGAGGGGGGGGGAAGGGAAGGACACTGAAGCTTTCTTT. This encodes CAWRGGEGKDTEAFF. Variable domain in full (rest from reference TRBV30 and TRBJ1-1): SQTIHQWPATLVQPVGSPLSLECTVEGTSNPNLYWYRQAAGRGLQLLFYSVGIGQISSEVPQNLSASRPQDRQFILSSKKLLLSDSGFYLCAWRGGEGKDTEAFFGQGTRLTVV.

This rearrangement joins TRBV29-1 to TRBJ2-7; 9 bases line up with TRBD2. Looked up from germline, CDR1 is SQVTM and CDR2 is ANQGSEA. Trimming removed 3 bases from V and 2 bases from J; junction bases left unmatched: 5. The CDR3 runs to 14 residues. This CDR3 reads CSVESLAGTYEQYF. The CDR3 DNA reads as TGCAGCGTTGAGAGTCTAGCGGGGACCTACGAGCAGTACTTC.

The chain combines TRBV7-2 with TRBJ1-1, with 7 nucleotides matching TRBD1. This CDR3 contains 15 residues. With 7 bases clipped from V and 4 bases from J, the junction kept 12 bases outside the gene matches. Germline V gene sequence: CDR1 SGHTA, CDR2 FQGNSA. CDR3 amino acids: CASNPGQTLRTEAFF. CDR3 DNA: TGTGCCAGCAACCCGGGACAGACATTGCGCACTGAAGCTTTCTTT.

The chain carries TRBV7-9 and TRBJ2-6, with 8 bases lining up with TRBD1. CDR3 length: 17 amino acids. The junction had 4 bases not matched to a gene; V was cut back by 1 base and J by 2 bases. Per germline, CDR1 SEHNR and CDR2 FQNEAQ (reference sequence). CDR3 coding DNA: TGTGCCAGCAGCTTAGACAGGGGGTCTGCTGGGGCCAACGTCCTGACTTTC. This codes for CASSLDRGSAGANVLTF.

This chain connects TRBV2 to TRBJ1-5; D may be TRBD1 (6 bases). The CDR3 has 16 residues. Trimming left V 1 base short and J 0 bases short, with 10 bases between. Germline-derived CDR1 and CDR2 are SNHLY and FYNNEI. Here the CDR3 reads CASSEETGISNQPQHF. The DNA for the CDR3 is TGTGCCAGCAGTGAAGAAACAGGGATTAGCAATCAGCCCCAGCATTTT.

A few counts support this clone. V gene TRBV7-9 combines with J gene TRBJ2-1; 15 nucleotides match TRBD2. V lost 5 bases to trimming and J lost 8 bases; unmatched junction nucleotides: 7. This CDR3 comprises 16 residues. Germline V gene sequence: CDR1 SEHNR, CDR2 FQNEAQ (reference sequence). CDR3 amino acids: CASSPGRTSGGDEQFF. CDR3 coding DNA: TGTGCCAGCAGCCCAGGGCGGACTAGCGGGGGGGATGAGCAGTTCTTC.

CDR3 loop: CASSPGQPRGYTF. The CDR3, as DNA: TGTGCCAGCTCGCCTGGACAGCCTCGGGGCTACACCTTC. The rearrangement uses TRBV18 and TRBJ1-2; D possibly corresponds to TRBD1 (6 bases). The V and J ends lost 6 bases and 8 bases respectively, with 16 bases between them. The CDR3 consists of 13 residues. Germline V gene data show CDR1 as KGHSH and CDR2 as LQKENI.

This clone was seen a few times. This sequence joins TRBV5-1 and TRBJ1-4, with D possibly TRBD1 on 5 matching bases. This CDR3 has 16 amino acids. V was clipped by 2 bases and J by 2 bases, with 13 bases between them. Germline CDR1 is SGHRS and CDR2 is YFSETQ. CDR3 sequence: CASSLGADGTNEKLFF. DNA of the CDR3: TGCGCCAGCAGCTTAGGGGCGGATGGGACTAATGAAAAACTGTTTTTT.

The table lists this clone with a count of one. This chain uses TRBV18 with TRBJ1-5, with TRBD1 identical over 8 bases. The CDR3 has 15 residues. Germline CDR1 reads KGHSH; CDR2 reads LQKENI. Losses at the gene ends were 6 bases for V and 4 bases for J; bases not matched to a gene: 8. CDR3 region: CASSQNQGANQPQHF. As DNA, the CDR3 is TGTGCCAGCTCCCAAAACCAGGGGGCGAATCAGCCCCAGCATTTT.

This chain uses TRBV30 with TRBJ1-3; D is unclear. CDR1 and CDR2 (germline): GTSNPN, SVGIG (reference sequence). V dropped 0 bases and J dropped 4 bases, with 10 bases sitting between them. The CDR3 length is 14 residues. CDR3 in amino acids: CAWSVRAVGNTIYF. CDR3 coding DNA: TGTGCCTGGAGTGTACGTGCGGTAGGAAACACCATATATTTT.

This sequence joins TRBV6-1 and TRBJ1-3; D remains ambiguous. Per germline, CDR1 MNHNS and CDR2 SASEGT. Trimming removed 6 bases at V and 1 base at J, with 10 bases between. The CDR3 is 14 amino acids. CDR3 sequence reads: CASSRTESGNTIYF. The CDR3 region has the DNA TGTGCCAGCAGCCGAACTGAGTCTGGAAACACCATATATTTT.

This chain uses TRBV5-6 with TRBJ2-3; 7 bases agree with TRBD2. V trimming: 3 bases; J trimming: 1 base; junction bases outside the gene matches: 2. Per the germline V gene, CDR1 is SGHDT and CDR2 is YYEEEE. The CDR3 runs to 14 residues. Here the CDR3 reads CASSSGGGTDTQYF. The DNA of the CDR3 is TGTGCCAGCAGCTCGGGGGGTGGCACAGATACGCAGTATTTT.

The chain is built from TRBV7-9 and TRBJ1-2; D unclear. The V gene lost 1 base and the J gene lost 4 bases, with 10 bases spanning the gap. Germline values: CDR1 SEHNR, CDR2 FQNEAQ (reference sequence). The CDR3 length is 14 residues. The CDR3, as DNA: TGTGCCAGCAGCTTAGGGCAGGATATCTATGGCTACACCTTC. This translates into CASSLGQDIYGYTF.